A selection of T cell receptor beta chains follows, all from one sample in a study of cytomegalovirus exposure and HLA in healthy donors. The data were produced by immunoSEQ multiplex PCR, yet TCRdb's version contains in-frame clones alone and is incomplete. There are some 150,000 clones in the sample; 75% to 80% occur only once, and around 0.7% lies in the top ten. Sequenced: PBMCs. These receptors all come from a male donor in good health and CMV-seronegative. Each CDR3 is given with its conserved first and last residue. The D gene is left open where the match is weak. A row's size may be missing; if present it is once, few, many or a size class.

V gene: TRBV20-1
D gene: NA
J gene: TRBJ1-2
CDR3 length: 11
clone size: NA
CDR3 protein: CSAFRGYGYTF
CDR3 DNA: TGCAGTGCTTTCCGGGGGTATGGCTACACCTTC

V gene: TRBV6-1
D gene: TRBD1
J gene: TRBJ2-4
CDR3 length: 17
clone size: NA
CDR3 protein: CASSEAVDRGAKNIQYF
CDR3 DNA: TGTGCCAGCAGTGAAGCGGTGGACAGGGGGGCCAAAAACATTCAGTACTTC

V gene: TRBV7-2
D gene: TRBD1
J gene: TRBJ2-2
CDR3 length: 16
clone size: NA
CDR3 protein: CASGRGQGGRTGELFF
CDR3 DNA: TGTGCCAGCGGGAGGGGACAGGGTGGAAGGACCGGGGAGCTGTTTTTT

V gene: TRBV7-6
D gene: TRBD2
J gene: TRBJ2-1
CDR3 length: 16
clone size: NA
CDR3 protein: CASSPLAGSSYNEQFF
CDR3 DNA: TGTGCCAGCAGCCCCCTAGCGGGAAGCTCCTACAATGAGCAGTTCTTC

V gene: TRBV9
D gene: NA
J gene: TRBJ2-3
CDR3 length: 16
clone size: few
CDR3 protein: CASSATGIRLINTQYF
CDR3 DNA: TGTGCCAGCAGCGCTACAGGGATAAGGCTTATAAATACGCAGTATTTT

V gene: TRBV10-3
D gene: NA
J gene: TRBJ2-5
CDR3 length: 13
clone size: NA
CDR3 protein: CAISVRQKETQYF
CDR3 DNA: TGTGCCATCAGTGTTCGACAGAAAGAGACCCAGTACTTC

V gene: TRBV19
D gene: TRBD1
J gene: TRBJ2-7
CDR3 length: 15
clone size: NA
CDR3 protein: CASNPTGGSSYEQYF
CDR3 DNA: TGTGCCAGTAATCCTACAGGGGGGAGCTCCTACGAGCAGTACTTC

V gene: TRBV11-3
D gene: NA
J gene: TRBJ1-1
CDR3 length: 13
clone size: NA
CDR3 protein: CASSQGQGTEAFF
CDR3 DNA: TGTGCCAGCAGCCAGGGTCAGGGCACTGAAGCTTTCTTT

V gene: TRBV7-2
D gene: TRBD2
J gene: TRBJ2-3
CDR3 length: 16
clone size: NA
CDR3 protein: CASSLARAGGADTQYF
CDR3 DNA: TGTGCCAGCAGCTTAGCGCGGGCGGGAGGGGCAGATACGCAGTATTTT

V gene: TRBV9
D gene: NA
J gene: TRBJ2-5
CDR3 length: 13
clone size: few
CDR3 protein: CASSVGAQETQYF
CDR3 DNA: TGTGCCAGCAGCGTAGGGGCCCAAGAGACCCAGTACTTC

V gene: TRBV5-1
D gene: TRBD2
J gene: TRBJ2-7
CDR3 length: 14
clone size: NA
CDR3 protein: CASSPGGEPGEQYF
CDR3 DNA: TGCGCCAGCAGCCCGGGAGGGGAGCCCGGCGAGCAGTACTTC

V gene: TRBV6-5
D gene: NA
J gene: TRBJ2-6
CDR3 length: 15
clone size: NA
CDR3 protein: CASSYAESGANVLTF
CDR3 DNA: TGTGCCAGCAGTTACGCTGAGTCTGGGGCCAACGTCCTGACTTTC

V gene: TRBV9
D gene: NA
J gene: TRBJ1-2
CDR3 length: 14
clone size: NA
CDR3 protein: CASSVGNLNYGYTF
CDR3 DNA: TGTGCCAGCAGCGTAGGAAACCTAAACTATGGCTACACCTTC

V gene: TRBV6-6
D gene: NA
J gene: TRBJ2-5
CDR3 length: 14
clone size: NA
CDR3 protein: CASSYEGRRETQYF
CDR3 DNA: TGTGCCAGCAGTTACGAGGGGAGGAGAGAGACCCAGTACTTC

V gene: TRBV6-5
D gene: TRBD1
J gene: TRBJ2-5
CDR3 length: 15
clone size: NA
CDR3 protein: CASSRRDRVRETQYF
CDR3 DNA: TGTGCCAGCAGCCGTCGGGACAGGGTTCGGGAGACCCAGTACTTC

V gene: TRBV11-2
D gene: TRBD1
J gene: TRBJ2-4
CDR3 length: 14
clone size: NA
CDR3 protein: CASSTGQVENIQYF
CDR3 DNA: TGTGCCAGCAGTACGGGACAGGTCGAAAACATTCAGTACTTC

V gene: TRBV11-3
D gene: NA
J gene: TRBJ2-5
CDR3 length: 14
clone size: NA
CDR3 protein: CASSFRDNQETQYF
CDR3 DNA: TGTGCCAGCAGCTTCCGGGACAACCAAGAGACCCAGTACTTC

V gene: TRBV28
D gene: TRBD1
J gene: TRBJ1-6
CDR3 length: 13
clone size: NA
CDR3 protein: CASRQGKGSPLHF
CDR3 DNA: TGTGCCAGCAGACAGGGGAAGGGTTCACCCCTCCACTTT

V gene: TRBV19
D gene: NA
J gene: TRBJ1-4
CDR3 length: 12
clone size: NA
CDR3 protein: CASRGAAEKLFF
CDR3 DNA: TGTGCCAGTAGGGGGGCAGCAGAAAAACTGTTTTTT

V gene: TRBV6-1
D gene: TRBD2
J gene: TRBJ2-7
CDR3 length: 14
clone size: medium-sized
CDR3 protein: CASSGSSGSDEQYF
CDR3 DNA: TGTGCCAGCAGTGGGAGTAGCGGGAGCGACGAGCAGTACTTC

V gene: TRBV30
D gene: NA
J gene: TRBJ2-3
CDR3 length: 13
clone size: NA
CDR3 protein: CAWSVRSAPTQYF
CDR3 DNA: TGTGCCTGGAGTGTACGAAGCGCTCCAACGCAGTATTTT

V gene: TRBV7-9
D gene: NA
J gene: TRBJ2-7
CDR3 length: 15
clone size: NA
CDR3 protein: CASSLALTGAGEQYF
CDR3 DNA: TGTGCCAGCAGCTTAGCCCTGACGGGAGCAGGGGAGCAGTACTTC

V gene: TRBV6-5
D gene: NA
J gene: TRBJ1-5
CDR3 length: 15
clone size: NA
CDR3 protein: CASSQQGLGNQPQHF
CDR3 DNA: TGTGCCAGCAGTCAACAGGGTCTAGGCAATCAGCCCCAGCATTTT

V gene: TRBV19
D gene: TRBD2
J gene: TRBJ2-5
CDR3 length: 16
clone size: NA
CDR3 protein: CASSYVSGGAAETQYF
CDR3 DNA: TGTGCCAGTAGTTACGTTAGCGGGGGGGCTGCGGAGACCCAGTACTTC

V gene: TRBV7-8
D gene: TRBD1
J gene: TRBJ1-6
CDR3 length: 15
clone size: NA
CDR3 protein: CASSLGGTGNSPLHF
CDR3 DNA: TGTGCCAGCAGCTTAGGAGGGACAGGGAATTCACCCCTCCACTTT

V gene: TRBV7-2
D gene: NA
J gene: TRBJ1-1
CDR3 length: 11
clone size: few
CDR3 protein: CASSLITEAFF
CDR3 DNA: TGTGCCAGCAGCTTAATAACTGAAGCTTTCTTT

V gene: TRBV2
D gene: TRBD2
J gene: TRBJ2-1
CDR3 length: 14
clone size: NA
CDR3 protein: CASNQRGGINEQFF
CDR3 DNA: TGTGCCAGCAACCAACGGGGGGGCATAAATGAGCAGTTCTTC

V gene: TRBV18
D gene: TRBD1
J gene: TRBJ2-1
CDR3 length: 13
clone size: NA
CDR3 protein: CASSEGQLNEQFF
CDR3 DNA: TGTGCCAGCTCAGAGGGACAGCTCAATGAGCAGTTCTTC

V gene: TRBV7-7
D gene: TRBD2
J gene: TRBJ2-5
CDR3 length: 15
clone size: NA
CDR3 protein: CASSLSGRARETQYF
CDR3 DNA: TGTGCCAGCAGCTTAAGCGGGAGGGCCCGTGAGACCCAGTACTTC

V gene: TRBV2
D gene: TRBD2
J gene: TRBJ2-3
CDR3 length: 15
clone size: NA
CDR3 protein: CASSVLAGGADTQYF
CDR3 DNA: TGTGCCAGCAGTGTCCTAGCGGGAGGGGCCGATACGCAGTATTTT

V gene: TRBV5-3
D gene: NA
J gene: TRBJ1-5
CDR3 length: 15
clone size: NA
CDR3 protein: CARSSLSTTYQPQHF
CDR3 DNA: TGTGCCAGAAGCTCCCTATCCACGACTTATCAGCCCCAGCATTTT

V gene: TRBV7-9
D gene: NA
J gene: TRBJ2-7
CDR3 length: 14
clone size: NA
CDR3 protein: CASSTEGRKYEQYF
CDR3 DNA: TGTGCCAGCAGCACCGAGGGGAGGAAATACGAGCAGTACTTC

V gene: TRBV27
D gene: NA
J gene: TRBJ1-1
CDR3 length: 15
clone size: NA
CDR3 protein: CASSLRYGASTEAFF
CDR3 DNA: TGTGCCAGCAGTTTAAGGTATGGGGCTTCGACTGAAGCTTTCTTT

V gene: TRBV5-6
D gene: NA
J gene: TRBJ1-4
CDR3 length: 15
clone size: NA
CDR3 protein: CASSLRRTTNEKLFF
CDR3 DNA: TGTGCCAGCAGCTTGCGCAGAACAACTAATGAAAAACTGTTTTTT

V gene: TRBV18
D gene: TRBD2
J gene: TRBJ2-1
CDR3 length: 16
clone size: few
CDR3 protein: CASSPQTSGGTNEQFF
CDR3 DNA: TGTGCCAGCTCCCCGCAGACTAGCGGGGGGACCAATGAGCAGTTCTTC